This entry lists 7 T cell receptor beta chains sequenced from one sample in a study of cytomegalovirus exposure and HLA in healthy donors. Both 60 Vbeta primers and 13 Jbeta primers went into the PCR. The table came from immunoSEQ multiplex PCR; TCRdb's copy has only in-frame clones and leaves some out. The sample consists of 170,000 or so clones, around 75% of them appearing once. The sequenced sample was PBMCs. These receptors were taken from a male donor in good health and CMV-seronegative.

This CDR3 is CASSYSYGVEAFF. For the CDR3, the DNA is TGTGCCAGCAGTTACTCTTACGGGGTTGAAGCTTTCTTT. This chain links TRBV6-5 with TRBJ1-1; no definite D call. From germline, CDR1 is MNHEY and CDR2 SVGAGI. This CDR3 is 13 amino acids long. The germline V and J ends were trimmed by 0 bases and 7 bases, with 9 bases remaining between them.

The chain recombines TRBV10-3 with TRBJ2-7; possibly TRBD1 for D (5 bases). The germline V gene encodes CDR1 ENHRY and CDR2 SYGVKD. CDR3 length equals 15 residues. V lost 4 bases and J lost 2, with 15 bases in between. CDR3 DNA sequence: TGTGCCATCAGTGTTGGGGCGGATCCGACCTACGAGCAGTACTTC. Protein product: CAISVGADPTYEQYF.

The chain combines TRBV18 with TRBJ1-3; possible D gene TRBD1, 5 bases. Trimming shortened V by 2 bases and J by 0 bases, and 11 bases separated the two germline ends. Germline V CDR1 and CDR2: KGHSH, LQKENI. This CDR3 is built from 16 residues. In nucleotides, the CDR3 is TGTGCCAGCTCACCAAGGGGCAGCAGCTCTGGAAACACCATATATTTT. This gives the protein CASSPRGSSSGNTIYF.

This chain joins TRBV28 and TRBJ1-5, with D perhaps matching TRBD1 (6 bases). Trimming stripped 8 bases from V and 5 bases from J, with 16 bases between. There are 14 residues in the CDR3. Germline CDR1 MDHEN, CDR2 SYDVKM. CDR3 residues: CASQPKQGYQPQHF. The CDR3 DNA reads TGTGCCAGCCAACCCAAACAGGGTTATCAGCCCCAGCATTTT.

This chain joins TRBV9 and TRBJ1-5; D gene unclear. Trimming left V 4 bases short and J 4 bases short, with 9 bases between. Per germline, CDR1 SGDLS and CDR2 YYNGEE. This CDR3 has 13 residues. This CDR3 is CASSSSGNQPQHF. In DNA, the CDR3 is TGTGCCAGCAGCTCCTCGGGAAATCAGCCCCAGCATTTT.

The genes are TRBV6-1 and TRBJ1-1; 8 bases agree with TRBD1. V dropped 2 bases and J dropped 3; count of bases not matched to a gene: 5. Germline V gene lookup returns CDR1 MNHNS and CDR2 SASEGT. CDR3 size: 15 residues. The DNA for the CDR3 is TGTGCCAGCAGTGAACTCGCAGGGGGCCACACTGAAGCTTTCTTT. Its translation: CASSELAGGHTEAFF.

The gene calls are TRBV6-5 and TRBJ2-7; 10 bases align to TRBD1. The CDR3 is 16 residues long. The V and J ends lost 2 bases and 5 bases, in that order; junction bases with no gene match: 9. CDR1 MNHEY and CDR2 SVGAGI come from the germline V gene. The CDR3 nucleotides are TGTGCCAGCAGTTACCTGTCAGGGACAGGGGTCCACGAGCAGTACTTC. It translates to CASSYLSGTGVHEQYF.